One sample yielded the 5 T cell receptor beta chains listed below, sequenced in a study of CD8 T cells in Susac syndrome. RNA was extracted with the RNeasy kit, and a quantity of roughly 0.5 to 1 ug was reverse transcribed using random hexamers. TCRdb called the immunoSEQ multiplex PCR reads again in MiXCR, with one record for every CDR3 protein. The table records about 94,000 distinct CDR3 sequences, roughly 94% of them present only once. The sample taken for sequencing was CD4+ T cells from PBMCs. The receptors were sampled from a human donor with Susac syndrome.

This clonotype was seen a single time. J is TRBJ1-5 and V is TRBV20-1; TRBD1 agrees at 11 bases. This CDR3 is 15 amino acids long. Per germline, CDR1 DFQATT and CDR2 SNEGSKA (reference sequence). The trim removed 5 bases at V and 1 base at J, leaving 4 bases unmatched. CDR3 amino acids: CSAGGDRGSNQPQHF. The CDR3 DNA reads TGCAGTGCTGGGGGGGACAGGGGGAGCAATCAGCCCCAGCATTTT.

This rearrangement joins TRBV6-6 to TRBJ2-3, with D perhaps matching TRBD1 or TRBD2 (6 bases each). V lost 5 bases, J lost 0 bases, and 9 bases lay in between. CDR1 is MNHNY, CDR2 SVGAGI, per germline (reference sequence). This CDR3 region has 14 residues. The CDR3 region is CASSGGTSTDTQYF. CDR3 sequence (DNA): TGTGCCAGCAGTGGGGGGACAAGCACAGATACGCAGTATTTT.

V gene TRBV11-2 combines with J gene TRBJ1-3; 11 nucleotides match TRBD1. The CDR3 contains 17 residues. Germline trimming cut 3 bases from V and 0 bases from J; bases unmatched to any gene: 4. The V gene's germline CDR1 is SGHAT and CDR2 FQNNGV. CDR3 amino acids: CASSFGTGGSSGNTIYF. The CDR3 DNA follows: TGTGCCAGCAGCTTTGGGACAGGGGGGAGCTCTGGAAACACCATATATTTT.

The chain employs TRBV9 and TRBJ1-1, with D possibly TRBD1 on 6 matching bases. CDR3 size: 13 residues. V lost 2 bases, J lost 1 base, and 6 bases lay in between. The germline V gene has CDR1 SGDLS and CDR2 YYNGEE. The CDR3 spells CASSVTGNTEAFF. The CDR3 bases are TGTGCCAGCAGCGTGACAGGGAACACTGAAGCTTTCTTT.

V and J are TRBV20-1 and TRBJ2-7; either TRBD1 or TRBD2 may fit D (5 bases each). The CDR3 has 15 amino acids. Per germline, CDR1 DFQATT and CDR2 SNEGSKA (reference sequence). V dropped 0 bases and J dropped 2 bases, with 14 bases sitting between them. The CDR3 DNA follows: TGCAGTGCTAGAGATATCGGGACGGGCACCTACGAGCAGTACTTC. It translates to CSARDIGTGTYEQYF.